This T cell receptor beta chain was identified in a study of T cell repertoires in cytomegalovirus infection. V was pared by 1 base and J by 4 bases, with 15 bases of the junction left unmatched. Germline V gene lookup returns CDR1 SGHNT and CDR2 YENEEA. The CDR3 extends over 19 amino acids. MiXCR was run by TCRdb on the reads, yielding one entry per CDR3 protein. The sample has about 300,000 distinct CDR3 sequences; around 9.1% are singletons. This clonotype was picked up many times. Sequenced material: PBMCs. The clonotype originates from a human donor in good health (CMV status not recorded). Some clones in this sample may be carry-over from other donors' samples. The V gene is TRBV11-3, the J gene TRBJ2-3; 9 nucleotides line up with TRBD1. The CDR3 DNA is TGTGCCAGCAGCTTAGGTTTATTCTTCGGGACAGGGAATCCAGATACGCAGTATTTT. It yields the protein CASSLGLFFGTGNPDTQYF.